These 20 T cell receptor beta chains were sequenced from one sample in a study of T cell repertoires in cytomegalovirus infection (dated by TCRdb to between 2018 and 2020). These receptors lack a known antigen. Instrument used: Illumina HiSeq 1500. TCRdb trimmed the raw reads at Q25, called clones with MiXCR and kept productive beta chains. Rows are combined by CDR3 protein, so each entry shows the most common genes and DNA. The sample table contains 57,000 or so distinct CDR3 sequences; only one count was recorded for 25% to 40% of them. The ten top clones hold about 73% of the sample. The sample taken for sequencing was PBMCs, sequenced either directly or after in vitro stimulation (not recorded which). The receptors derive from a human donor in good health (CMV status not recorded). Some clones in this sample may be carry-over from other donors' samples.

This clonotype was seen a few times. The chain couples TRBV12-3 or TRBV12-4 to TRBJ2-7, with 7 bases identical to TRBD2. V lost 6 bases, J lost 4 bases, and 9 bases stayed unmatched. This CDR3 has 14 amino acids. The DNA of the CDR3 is TGTGCCAGCAGACCCTTTGGGGGGGGTTACGAGCAGTACTTC. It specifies CASRPFGGGYEQYF.

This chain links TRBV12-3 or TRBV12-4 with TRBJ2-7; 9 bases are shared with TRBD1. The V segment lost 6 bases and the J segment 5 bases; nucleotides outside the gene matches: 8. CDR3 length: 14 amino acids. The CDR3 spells CASRAGTGSHEQYF. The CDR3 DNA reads TGTGCCAGCAGGGCCGGGACAGGGAGCCACGAGCAGTACTTC.

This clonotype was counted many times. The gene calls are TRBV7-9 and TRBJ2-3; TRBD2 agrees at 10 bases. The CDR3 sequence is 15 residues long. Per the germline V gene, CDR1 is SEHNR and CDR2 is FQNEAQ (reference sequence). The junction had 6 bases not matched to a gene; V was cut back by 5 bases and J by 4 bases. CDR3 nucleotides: TGTGCCAGCAGCCCCCTAGCGGGAGCGGCAGATACGCAGTATTTT. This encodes CASSPLAGAADTQYF.

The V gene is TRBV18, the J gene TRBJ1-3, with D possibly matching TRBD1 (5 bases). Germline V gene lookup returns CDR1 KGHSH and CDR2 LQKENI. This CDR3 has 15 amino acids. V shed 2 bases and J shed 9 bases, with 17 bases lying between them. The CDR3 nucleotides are TGTGCCAGCTCACCAGGAAGAGGAGGGACGGGCACCATATATTTT. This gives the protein CASSPGRGGTGTIYF. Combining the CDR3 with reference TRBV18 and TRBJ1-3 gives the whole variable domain NAGVMQNPRHLVRRRGQEARLRCSPMKGHSHVYWYRQLPEEGLKFMVYLQKENIIDESGMPKERFSAEFPKEGPSILRIQQVVRGDSAAYFCASSPGRGGTGTIYFGEGSWLTVV.

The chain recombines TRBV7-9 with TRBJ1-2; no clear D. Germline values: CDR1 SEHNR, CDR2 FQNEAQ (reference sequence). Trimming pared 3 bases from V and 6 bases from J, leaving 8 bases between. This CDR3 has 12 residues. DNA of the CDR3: TGTGCCAGCAGCTTCACTTCCGATGGCTACACCTTC. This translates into CASSFTSDGYTF.

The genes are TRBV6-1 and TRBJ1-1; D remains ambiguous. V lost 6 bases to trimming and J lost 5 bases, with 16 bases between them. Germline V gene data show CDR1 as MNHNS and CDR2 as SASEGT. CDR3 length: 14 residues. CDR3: CASRSDLLGTEAFF. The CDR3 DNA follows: TGTGCCAGCAGATCTGACTTACTGGGGACTGAAGCTTTCTTT.

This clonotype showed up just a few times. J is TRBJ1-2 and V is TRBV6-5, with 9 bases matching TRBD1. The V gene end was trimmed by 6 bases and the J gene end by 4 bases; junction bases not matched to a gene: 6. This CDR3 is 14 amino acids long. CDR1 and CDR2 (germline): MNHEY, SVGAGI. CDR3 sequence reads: CASSRQGEVYGYTF. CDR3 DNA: TGTGCCAGCAGCAGACAGGGGGAGGTCTATGGCTACACCTTC.

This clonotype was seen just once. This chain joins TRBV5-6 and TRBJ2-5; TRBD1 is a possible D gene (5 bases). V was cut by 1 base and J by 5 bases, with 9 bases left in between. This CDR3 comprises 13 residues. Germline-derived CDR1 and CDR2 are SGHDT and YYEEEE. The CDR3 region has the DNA TGTGCCAGCAGCTTGTGGGGCGCTGAGACCCAGTACTTC. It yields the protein CASSLWGAETQYF.

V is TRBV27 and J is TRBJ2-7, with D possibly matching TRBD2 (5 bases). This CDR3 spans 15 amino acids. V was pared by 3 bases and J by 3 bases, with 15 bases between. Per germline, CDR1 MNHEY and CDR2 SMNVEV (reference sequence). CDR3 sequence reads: CASSLRGSGRYEQYF. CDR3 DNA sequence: TGTGCCAGCAGTTTGAGAGGGAGCGGCCGCTACGAGCAGTACTTC.

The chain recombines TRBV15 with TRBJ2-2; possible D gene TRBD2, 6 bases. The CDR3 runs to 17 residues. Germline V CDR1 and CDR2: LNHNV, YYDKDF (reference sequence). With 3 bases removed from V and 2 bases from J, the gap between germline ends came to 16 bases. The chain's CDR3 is CATSSNLGTENTGELFF. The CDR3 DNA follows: TGTGCCACCAGCAGTAATCTCGGGACTGAAAACACCGGGGAGCTGTTTTTT.

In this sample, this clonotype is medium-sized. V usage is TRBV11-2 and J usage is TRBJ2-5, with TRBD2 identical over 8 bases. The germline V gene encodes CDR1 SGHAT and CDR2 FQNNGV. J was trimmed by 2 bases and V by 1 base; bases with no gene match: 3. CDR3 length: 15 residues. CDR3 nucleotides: TGTGCCAGCAGCTTAGGGGTAGCGGGACAAGAGACCCAGTACTTC. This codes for CASSLGVAGQETQYF. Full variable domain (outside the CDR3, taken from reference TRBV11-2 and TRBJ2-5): EAGVAQSPRYKIIEKRQSVAFWCNPISGHATLYWYQQILGQGPKLLIQFQNNGVVDDSQLPKDRFSAERLKGVDSTLKIQPAKLEDSAVYLCASSLGVAGQETQYFGPGTRLLVL.

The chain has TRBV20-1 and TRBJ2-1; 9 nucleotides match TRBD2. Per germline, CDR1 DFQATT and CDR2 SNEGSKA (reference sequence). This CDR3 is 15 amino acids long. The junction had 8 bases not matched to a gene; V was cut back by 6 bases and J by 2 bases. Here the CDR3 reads CSAHQAGGAYNEQFF. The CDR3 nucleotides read TGCAGTGCACACCAAGCGGGAGGAGCCTACAATGAGCAGTTCTTC.

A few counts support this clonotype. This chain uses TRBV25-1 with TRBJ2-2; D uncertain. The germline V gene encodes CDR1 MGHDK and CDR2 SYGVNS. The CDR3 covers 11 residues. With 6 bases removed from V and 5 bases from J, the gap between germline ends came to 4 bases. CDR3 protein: CASRGTGELFF. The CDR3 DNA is TGTGCCAGCAGGGGTACCGGGGAGCTGTTTTTT.

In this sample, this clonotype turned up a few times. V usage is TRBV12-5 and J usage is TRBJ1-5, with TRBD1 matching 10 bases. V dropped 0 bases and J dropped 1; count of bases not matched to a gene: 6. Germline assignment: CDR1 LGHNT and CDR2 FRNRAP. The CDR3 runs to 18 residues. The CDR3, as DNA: TGTGCTAGTGGTTTGGTACTCCGGGACAGGGGAAGCAATCAGCCCCAGCATTTT. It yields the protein CASGLVLRDRGSNQPQHF.

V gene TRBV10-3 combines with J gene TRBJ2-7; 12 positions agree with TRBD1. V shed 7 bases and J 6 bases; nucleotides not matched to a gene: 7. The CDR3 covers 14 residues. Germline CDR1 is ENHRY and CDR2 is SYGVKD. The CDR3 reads CAIMAGQGASEQYF. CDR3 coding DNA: TGTGCCATCATGGCGGGACAGGGGGCGTCCGAGCAGTACTTC.

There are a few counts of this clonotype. The CDR3 region is CASSVGGDNSPLHF. The CDR3 DNA reads TGTGCCAGCAGCGTTGGGGGGGACAATTCACCCCTCCACTTT. V and J are TRBV9 and TRBJ1-6; TRBD1 might be the D (5 bases). The V and J ends lost 2 bases and 7 bases respectively, with 10 bases between them. The CDR3 runs 14 residues. Germline V gives CDR1 SGDLS, CDR2 YYNGEE.

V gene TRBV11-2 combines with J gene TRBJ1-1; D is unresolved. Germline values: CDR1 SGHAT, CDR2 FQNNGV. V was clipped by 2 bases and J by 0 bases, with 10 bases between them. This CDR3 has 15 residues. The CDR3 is CASSLSGSMNTEAFF. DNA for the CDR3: TGTGCCAGCAGCTTATCAGGTAGCATGAACACTGAAGCTTTCTTT.

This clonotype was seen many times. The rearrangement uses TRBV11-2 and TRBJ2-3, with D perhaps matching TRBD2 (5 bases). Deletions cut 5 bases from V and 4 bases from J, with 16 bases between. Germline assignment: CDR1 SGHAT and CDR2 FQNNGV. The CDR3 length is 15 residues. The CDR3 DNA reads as TGTGCCAGCAGCCACCATGTGAGGGCGGCAGATACGCAGTATTTT. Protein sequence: CASSHHVRAADTQYF.

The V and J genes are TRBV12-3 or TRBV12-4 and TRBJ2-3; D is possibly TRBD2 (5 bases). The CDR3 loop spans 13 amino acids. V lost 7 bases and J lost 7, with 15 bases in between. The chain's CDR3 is CASKRGVTNTQYF. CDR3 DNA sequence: TGTGCCAGCAAACGGGGTGTCACGAATACGCAGTATTTT.

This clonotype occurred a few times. The DNA of the CDR3 is TGTGCCAGCAGGACCGACGGGACAAATCGCGAAGCTTTCTTT. This codes for CASRTDGTNREAFF. The chain couples TRBV6-1 to TRBJ1-1; D might be TRBD1 (6 bases). The CDR3 is 14 amino acids. CDR1 MNHNS and CDR2 SASEGT come from the germline V gene. With 6 bases removed from V and 8 bases from J, the gap between germline ends came to 19 bases.